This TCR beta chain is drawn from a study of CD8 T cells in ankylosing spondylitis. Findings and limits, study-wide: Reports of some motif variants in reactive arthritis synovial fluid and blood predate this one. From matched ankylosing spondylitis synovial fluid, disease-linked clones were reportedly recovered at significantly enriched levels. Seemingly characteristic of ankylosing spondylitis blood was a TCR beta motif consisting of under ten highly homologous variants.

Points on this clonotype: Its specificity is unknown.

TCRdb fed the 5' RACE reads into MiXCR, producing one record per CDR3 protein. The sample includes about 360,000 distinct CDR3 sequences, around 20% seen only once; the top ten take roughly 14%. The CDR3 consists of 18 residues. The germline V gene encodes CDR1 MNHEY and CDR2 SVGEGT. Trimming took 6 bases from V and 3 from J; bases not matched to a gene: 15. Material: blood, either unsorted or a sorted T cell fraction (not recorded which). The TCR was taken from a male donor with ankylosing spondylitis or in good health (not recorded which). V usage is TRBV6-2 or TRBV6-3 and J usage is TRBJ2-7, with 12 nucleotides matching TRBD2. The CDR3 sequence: CASSNRDGLAGPFYEQYF. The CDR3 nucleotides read TGTGCCAGCAGCAACAGGGACGGACTAGCGGGGCCGTTCTACGAGCAGTACTTC.